A single TCR beta chain is shown here with its context. The CDR3 runs to 15 residues. The junction had 4 bases not matched to a gene; V was cut back by 4 bases and J by 2 bases. Germline-derived CDR1 and CDR2 are MGHRA and YSYEKL. Vbeta (60) and Jbeta (13) primers were used in the PCR. The data were produced by immunoSEQ multiplex PCR, yet TCRdb's version contains in-frame clones alone and is incomplete. The sample records 200,000 to 250,000 clones, roughly 80% being singletons. This sample is part of a study of cytomegalovirus exposure and HLA in healthy donors. The rearrangement uses TRBV4-1 and TRBJ2-1; 8 nucleotides line up with TRBD2. This TCR derives from a man aged 25 to 40 in good health and CMV-seronegative. Specimen: PBMCs. The CDR3 DNA reads TGCGCCAGCAGCCTCCAGCGGGGGACCTACAATGAGCAGTTCTTC. Protein: CASSLQRGTYNEQFF.